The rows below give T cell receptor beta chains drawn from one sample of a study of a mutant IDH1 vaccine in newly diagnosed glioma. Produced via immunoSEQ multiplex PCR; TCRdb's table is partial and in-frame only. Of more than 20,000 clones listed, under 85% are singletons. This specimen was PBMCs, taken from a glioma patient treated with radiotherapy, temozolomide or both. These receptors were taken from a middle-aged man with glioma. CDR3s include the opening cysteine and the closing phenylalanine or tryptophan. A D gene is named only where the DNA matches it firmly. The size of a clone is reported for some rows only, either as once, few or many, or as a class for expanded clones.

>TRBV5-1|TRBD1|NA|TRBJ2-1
CASSPGQGWDNEQFF
TGCGCCAGCAGCCCCGGACAGGGATGGGATAATGAGCAGTTCTTC
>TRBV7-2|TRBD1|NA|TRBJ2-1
CASSQWTGGYNEQFF
TGTGCCAGCAGCCAATGGACAGGGGGGTACAATGAGCAGTTCTTC
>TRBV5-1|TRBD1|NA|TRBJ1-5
CASSITGGRDQPQHF
TGCGCCAGCAGCATAACAGGGGGCAGGGATCAGCCCCAGCATTTT
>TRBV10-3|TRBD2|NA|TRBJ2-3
CAISTPSGSTDTQYF
TGTGCCATCAGTACTCCTAGCGGGAGCACAGATACGCAGTATTTT
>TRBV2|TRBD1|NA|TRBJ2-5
CASSPDRFGKTQYF
TGTGCCAGCAGTCCGGACAGGTTCGGAAAGACCCAGTACTTC
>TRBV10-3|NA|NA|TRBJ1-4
CAISERRGPNEKLFF
TGTGCCATCAGTGAGCGCAGGGGTCCCAATGAAAAACTGTTTTTT
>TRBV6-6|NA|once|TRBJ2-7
CASTGFSSYEQYF
TGTGCCAGCACCGGGTTCAGCTCCTACGAGCAGTACTTC
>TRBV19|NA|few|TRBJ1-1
CASSEWGNTEAFF
TGTGCCAGTAGTGAGTGGGGGAACACTGAAGCTTTCTTT
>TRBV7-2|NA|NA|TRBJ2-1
CASSPENRDNEQFF
TGTGCCAGCAGCCCGGAAAACCGGGACAATGAGCAGTTCTTC
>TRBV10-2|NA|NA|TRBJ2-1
CASSDMRGLSPRGGEQFF
TGCGCCAGCAGTGACATGAGAGGGCTGAGTCCCCGGGGAGGTGAGCAGTTCTTC
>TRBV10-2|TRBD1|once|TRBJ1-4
CASSEWTGSEKLFF
TGCGCCAGCAGTGAGTGGACAGGGAGCGAAAAACTGTTTTTT
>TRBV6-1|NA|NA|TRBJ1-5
CASKEGRWSNQPQHF
TGTGCCAGCAAGGAGGGTCGGTGGAGCAATCAGCCCCAGCATTTT
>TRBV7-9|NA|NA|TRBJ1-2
CASSASTALYGYTF
TGTGCCAGCAGCGCTTCGACAGCCCTCTATGGCTACACCTTC
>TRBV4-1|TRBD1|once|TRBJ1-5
CASSPRDRGNHQPQHF
TGCGCCAGCAGCCCCCGGGACAGGGGGAATCATCAGCCCCAGCATTTT
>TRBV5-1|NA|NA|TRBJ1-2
CASSLNGGAGGYTF
TGCGCCAGCAGCTTAAATGGGGGGGCTGGAGGCTACACCTTC
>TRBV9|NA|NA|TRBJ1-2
CASSPAGSYYGYTF
TGTGCCAGCAGCCCGGCCGGCAGTTACTATGGCTACACCTTC
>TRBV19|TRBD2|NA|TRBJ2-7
CASSPTHSGTYEQYF
TGTGCCAGTAGCCCAACCCATAGCGGGACCTACGAGCAGTACTTC
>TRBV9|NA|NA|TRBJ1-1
CASSVGRGDTEAFF
TGTGCCAGCAGCGTAGGGAGGGGGGACACTGAAGCTTTCTTT
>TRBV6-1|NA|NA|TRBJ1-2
CASSEALTSGYTF
TGTGCCAGCAGTGAAGCTCTGACTTCCGGCTACACCTTC
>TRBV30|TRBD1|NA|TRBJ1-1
CAWRPRDRGFYTEAFF
TGTGCCTGGAGGCCCCGGGACAGGGGTTTTTACACTGAAGCTTTCTTT
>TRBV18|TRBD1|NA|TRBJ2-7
CASSPPDRGMYEQYF
TGTGCCAGCTCACCTCCAGACAGGGGAATGTACGAGCAGTACTTC
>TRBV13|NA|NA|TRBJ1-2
CASSLEDSPYGYTF
TGTGCCAGCAGCTTAGAGGACAGCCCCTATGGCTACACCTTC
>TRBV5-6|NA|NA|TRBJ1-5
CASSSGWGRGNSNQPQHF
TGTGCCAGCAGCTCCGGTTGGGGACGGGGGAATAGCAATCAGCCCCAGCATTTT
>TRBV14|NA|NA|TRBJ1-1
CASSQGIGTEAFF
TGTGCCAGCAGCCAAGGGATAGGCACTGAAGCTTTCTTT
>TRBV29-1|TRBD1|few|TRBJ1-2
CSVYGDFSGGTPMGYTF
TGCAGCGTTTATGGAGACTTTTCAGGGGGTACTCCTATGGGCTACACCTTC
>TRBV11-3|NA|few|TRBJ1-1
CASSLQDTEAFF
TGTGCCAGCAGCTTACAGGACACTGAAGCTTTCTTT
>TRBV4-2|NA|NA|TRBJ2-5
CASSQDMGASGLFQETQYF
TGTGCCAGCAGCCAAGATATGGGGGCTAGCGGCCTATTTCAAGAGACCCAGTACTTC
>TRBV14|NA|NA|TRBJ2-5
CASSQVSPETQYF
TGTGCCAGCAGCCAAGTTTCGCCAGAGACCCAGTACTTC
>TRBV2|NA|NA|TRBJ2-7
CASSTGTWNEQYF
TGTGCCAGCAGTACCGGGACGTGGAACGAGCAGTACTTC
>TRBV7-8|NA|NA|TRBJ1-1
CASSRRSGNTEAFF
TGTGCCAGCAGCCGCCGGAGTGGGAACACTGAAGCTTTCTTT